This TCR beta chain is drawn from a study of cytomegalovirus exposure and HLA in healthy donors. Findings and limits, study-wide: The study put 150 to 200 TCR beta chains on its list as cytomegalovirus-associated. Most TCR sequences proved rare, with some public TCRs found in many donors.

The donors were members of the validation cohort comprising about 130 subjects, separate from the roughly 650-subject first cohort. CDR1 is SQVTM, CDR2 ANQGSEA, per germline. There are 14 residues in the CDR3. V lost 3 bases, J lost 5 bases, and 16 bases lay in between. In the case of this clone: Its cognate antigen is unknown.

Produced via immunoSEQ multiplex PCR; TCRdb's table is partial and in-frame only. The table has approximately 88,000 clones, 80% to 85% seen once. This clonotype was sampled from a woman in her late teens or twenties in good health and CMV-seropositive. Sequencing was carried out using PBMCs. This sequence joins TRBV29-1 and TRBJ2-5, with unresolved D. In DNA, the CDR3 is TGCAGCGTTGATGGCACCTCATCAAGTGAGACCCAGTACTTC. This codes for CSVDGTSSSETQYF.